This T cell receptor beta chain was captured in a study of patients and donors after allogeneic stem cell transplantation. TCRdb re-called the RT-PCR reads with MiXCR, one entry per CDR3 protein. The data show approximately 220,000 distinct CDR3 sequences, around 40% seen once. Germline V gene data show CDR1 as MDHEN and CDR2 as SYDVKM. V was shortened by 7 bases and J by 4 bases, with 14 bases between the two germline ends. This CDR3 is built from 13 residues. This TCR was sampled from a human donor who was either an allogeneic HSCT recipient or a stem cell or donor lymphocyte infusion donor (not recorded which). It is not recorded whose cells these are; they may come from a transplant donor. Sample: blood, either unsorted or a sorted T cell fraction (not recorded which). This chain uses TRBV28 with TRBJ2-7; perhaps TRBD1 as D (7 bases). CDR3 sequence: CASIGGGYYEQYF. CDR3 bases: TGTGCCAGCATCGGAGGGGGCTATTACGAGCAGTACTTC. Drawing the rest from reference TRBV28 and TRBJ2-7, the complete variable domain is DVKVTQSSRYLVKRTGEKVFLECVQDMDHENMFWYRQDPGLGLRLIYFSYDVKMKEKGDIPEGYSVSREKKERFSLILESASTNQTSMYLCASIGGGYYEQYFGPGTRLTVT.